One sample yielded the 4 T cell receptor beta chains listed below, sequenced in a study of T cells in Graves' hyperthyroidism and ophthalmopathy. From RNA transcripts, TCR beta CDR3 regions were amplified. Initially, a first-round RT-PCR of the TCR CDR3 employed the HTBI primer set. TCRdb passed the multiplex PCR reads through MiXCR, listing each CDR3 protein once. The sample yields hundreds of thousands of distinct CDR3 sequences, around 20% seen once. The specimen was blood. Every receptor here comes from a woman in her forties or fifties with Graves' hyperthyroidism that later progressed to Graves' ophthalmopathy.

The V call is TRBV7-9, the J call TRBJ1-5; D perhaps matches TRBD1 (5 bases). The germline V gene has CDR1 SEHNR and CDR2 FQNEAQ (reference sequence). This CDR3 has 15 amino acids. The V gene lost 5 bases and the J gene lost 0 bases, with 11 bases spanning the gap. The CDR3 DNA follows: TGTGCCAGCAGCGACCCGACAGATAGCAATCAGCCCCAGCATTTT. Amino acid sequence: CASSDPTDSNQPQHF.

This clonotype was seen only a few times. The chain combines TRBV12-3 or TRBV12-4 with TRBJ2-5; 8 bases align to TRBD2. This CDR3 is 17 amino acids long. Trimming at V came to 1 base and at J to 7 bases, leaving 14 bases not matched to a gene. CDR3 in amino acids: CASSLDGGGISKLTQYF. CDR3 DNA sequence: TGTGCCAGCAGTTTAGACGGGGGGGGGATATCCAAGTTGACCCAGTACTTC.

This clonotype was observed a handful of times. The rearrangement links TRBV9 to TRBJ2-1; the match to TRBD2 covers 11 bases. Unmatched junction bases numbered 10, after V lost 4 bases and J lost 4 bases. The CDR3 is 17 residues long. Germline CDR1 SGDLS, CDR2 YYNGEE. The DNA of the CDR3 is TGTGCCAGCAGCCTTGATGCTAGCGGGGGGTTTTACAATGAGCAGTTCTTC. It codes for CASSLDASGGFYNEQFF.

The chain combines TRBV6-1 with TRBJ2-1; no definite D call. Germline V CDR1 and CDR2: MNHNS, SASEGT. Trimming stripped 7 bases from V and 9 bases from J, with 28 bases between. This CDR3 has 17 residues. The CDR3: CASIEGLSRPPRIEQFF. CDR3 bases: TGTGCCAGCATCGAAGGTTTGTCAAGGCCTCCGAGAATTGAGCAGTTCTTC.